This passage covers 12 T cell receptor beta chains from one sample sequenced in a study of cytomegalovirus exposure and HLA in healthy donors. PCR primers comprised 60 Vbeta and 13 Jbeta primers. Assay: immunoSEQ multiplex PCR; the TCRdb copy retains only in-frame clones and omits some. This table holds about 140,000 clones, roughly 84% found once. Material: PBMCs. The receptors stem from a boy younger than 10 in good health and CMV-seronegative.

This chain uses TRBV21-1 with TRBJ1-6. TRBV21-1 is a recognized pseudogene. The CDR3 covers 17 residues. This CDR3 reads CASSKWSGKQKRSPLHF. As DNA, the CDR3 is TGTGCCAGCAGCAAGTGGTCGGGGAAACAGAAGCGTTCACCCCTCCACTTT.

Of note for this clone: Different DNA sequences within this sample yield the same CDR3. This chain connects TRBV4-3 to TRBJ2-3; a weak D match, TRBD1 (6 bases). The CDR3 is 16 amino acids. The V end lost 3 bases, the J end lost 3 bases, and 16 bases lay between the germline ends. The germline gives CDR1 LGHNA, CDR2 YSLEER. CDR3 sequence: CASSQDRGYRTDTQYF. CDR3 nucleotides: TGCGCCAGCAGCCAGGACAGAGGTTATCGAACAGATACGCAGTATTTT.

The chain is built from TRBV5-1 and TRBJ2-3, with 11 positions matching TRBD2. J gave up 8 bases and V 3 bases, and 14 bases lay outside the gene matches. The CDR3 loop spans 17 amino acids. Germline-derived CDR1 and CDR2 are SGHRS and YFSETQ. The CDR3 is CASSSSIAGGSRGTQYF. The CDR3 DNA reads TGCGCCAGCAGCTCATCCATAGCGGGAGGGTCCCGAGGTACGCAGTATTTT.

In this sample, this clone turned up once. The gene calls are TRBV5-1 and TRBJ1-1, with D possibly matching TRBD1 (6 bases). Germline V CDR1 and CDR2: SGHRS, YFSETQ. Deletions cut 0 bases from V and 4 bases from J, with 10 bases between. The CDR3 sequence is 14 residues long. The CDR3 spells CASSLGQASTEAFF. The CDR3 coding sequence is TGCGCCAGCAGCTTGGGACAGGCGAGCACTGAAGCTTTCTTT. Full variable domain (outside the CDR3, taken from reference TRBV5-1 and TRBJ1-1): KAGVTQTPRYLIKTRGQQVTLSCSPISGHRSVSWYQQTPGQGLQFLFEYFSETQRNKGNFPGRFSGRQFSNSRSEMNVSTLELGDSALYLCASSLGQASTEAFFGQGTRLTVV.

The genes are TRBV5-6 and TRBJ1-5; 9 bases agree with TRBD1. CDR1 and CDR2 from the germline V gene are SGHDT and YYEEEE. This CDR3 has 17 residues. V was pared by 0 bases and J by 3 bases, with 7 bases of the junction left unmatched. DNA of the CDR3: TGTGCCAGCAGCTTGGGTGGGACAGGGTTGATCAATCAGCCCCAGCATTTT. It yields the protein CASSLGGTGLINQPQHF.

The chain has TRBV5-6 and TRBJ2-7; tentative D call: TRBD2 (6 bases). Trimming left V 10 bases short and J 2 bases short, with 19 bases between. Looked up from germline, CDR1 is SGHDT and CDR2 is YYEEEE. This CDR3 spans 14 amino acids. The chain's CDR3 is CACSRSPGAYEQYF. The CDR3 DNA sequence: TGTGCCTGTTCTAGGAGTCCGGGGGCCTACGAGCAGTACTTC.

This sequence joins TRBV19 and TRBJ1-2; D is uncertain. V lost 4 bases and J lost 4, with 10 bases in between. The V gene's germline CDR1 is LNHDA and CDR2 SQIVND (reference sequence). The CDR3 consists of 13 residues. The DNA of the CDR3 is TGTGCCAGTAGTAAAGACGGTTCCTATGGCTACACCTTC. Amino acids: CASSKDGSYGYTF. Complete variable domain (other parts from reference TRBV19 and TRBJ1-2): DGGITQSPKYLFRKEGQNVTLSCEQNLNHDAMYWYRQDPGQGLRLIYYSQIVNDFQKGDIAEGYSVSREKKESFPLTVTSAQKNPTAFYLCASSKDGSYGYTFGSGTRLTVV.

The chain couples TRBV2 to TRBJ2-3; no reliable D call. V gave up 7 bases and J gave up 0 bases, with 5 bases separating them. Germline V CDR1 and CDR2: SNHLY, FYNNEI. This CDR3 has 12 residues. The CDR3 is CASTSSTDTQYF. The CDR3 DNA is TGTGCCAGCACCTCTAGCACAGATACGCAGTATTTT.

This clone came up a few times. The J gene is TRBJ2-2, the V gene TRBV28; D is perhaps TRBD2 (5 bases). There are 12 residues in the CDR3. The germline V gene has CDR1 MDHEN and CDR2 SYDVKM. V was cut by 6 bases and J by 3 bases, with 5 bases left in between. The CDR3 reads CASREDTGELFF. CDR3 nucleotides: TGTGCCAGCAGGGAGGACACCGGGGAGCTGTTTTTT. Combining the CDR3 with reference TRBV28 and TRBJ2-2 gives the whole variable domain DVKVTQSSRYLVKRTGEKVFLECVQDMDHENMFWYRQDPGLGLRLIYFSYDVKMKEKGDIPEGYSVSREKKERFSLILESASTNQTSMYLCASREDTGELFFGEGSRLTVL.

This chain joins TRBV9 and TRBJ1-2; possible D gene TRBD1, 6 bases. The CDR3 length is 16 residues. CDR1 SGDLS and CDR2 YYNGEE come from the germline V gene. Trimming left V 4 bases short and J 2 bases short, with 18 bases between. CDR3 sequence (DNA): TGTGCCAGCAGCACCCCCCGGACAGACAACAACTATGGCTACACCTTC. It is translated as CASSTPRTDNNYGYTF.

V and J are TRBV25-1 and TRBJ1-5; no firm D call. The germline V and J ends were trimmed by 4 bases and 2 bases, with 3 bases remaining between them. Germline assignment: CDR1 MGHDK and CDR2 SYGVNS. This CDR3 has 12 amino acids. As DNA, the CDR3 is TGTGCCAGCAGTGTAGGCAATCAGCCCCAGCATTTT. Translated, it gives CASSVGNQPQHF.

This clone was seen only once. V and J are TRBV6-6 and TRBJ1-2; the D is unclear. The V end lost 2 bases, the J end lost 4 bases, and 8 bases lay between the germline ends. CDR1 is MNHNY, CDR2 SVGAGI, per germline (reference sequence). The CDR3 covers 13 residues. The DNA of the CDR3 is TGTGCCAGCAGTTACCGGGAGAGCTATGGCTACACCTTC. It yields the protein CASSYRESYGYTF.